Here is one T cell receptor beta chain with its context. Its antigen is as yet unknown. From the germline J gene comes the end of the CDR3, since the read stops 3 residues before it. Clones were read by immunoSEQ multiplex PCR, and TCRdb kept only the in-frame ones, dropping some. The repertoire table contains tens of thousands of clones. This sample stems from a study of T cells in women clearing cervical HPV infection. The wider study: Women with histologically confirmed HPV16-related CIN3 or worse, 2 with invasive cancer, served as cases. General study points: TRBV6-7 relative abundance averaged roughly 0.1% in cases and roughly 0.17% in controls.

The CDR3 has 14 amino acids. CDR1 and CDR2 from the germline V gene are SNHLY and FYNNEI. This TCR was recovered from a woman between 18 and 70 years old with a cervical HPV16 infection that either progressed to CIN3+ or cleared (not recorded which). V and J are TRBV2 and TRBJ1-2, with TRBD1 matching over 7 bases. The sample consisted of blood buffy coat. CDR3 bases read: TGTGCCAGCAGCGCCTCGACAGGGCTTGGAGGC. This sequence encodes CASSASTGLGG. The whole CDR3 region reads CASSASTGLGGYTF.